Reported below is one TCR beta chain. Per germline, CDR1 GTSNPN and CDR2 SVGIG (reference sequence). CDR3 length equals 13 residues. V was clipped by 0 bases and J by 11 bases; unmatched bases: 7. This sample is drawn from a study of CD8+ T cells in alopecia areata. RNA was isolated and reverse transcribed to cDNA, the sequencing template. Assay used: immunoSEQ multiplex PCR; TCRdb lists only in-frame clones, some missing. The top ten hold approximately 3.1% of the sample, which has around 120,000 clones, less than 45% seen once. The V and J genes are TRBV30 and TRBJ2-1; 7 bases align to TRBD2. This clonotype was sampled from a human donor with alopecia areata. Source material: CD4+ T cells sorted from blood. The chain's CDR3 is CAWSVNLREQQFF. The CDR3 nucleotides read TGTGCCTGGAGTGTAAACCTGCGGGAGCAGCAGTTCTTC.